The source of this T cell receptor (beta chain) is a study of technical replicates of blood from four donors. With V trimmed by 3 bases and J by 7 bases, 4 bases remained unmatched. Germline lookup yields CDR1 MRHNA and CDR2 SNTAGT. CDR3 length: 13 amino acids. Only in-frame clones appear in the TCRdb table, and some are missing; sequencing was by immunoSEQ multiplex PCR. The sample records tens of thousands of clones, 90% to 95% being singletons. Sequences were obtained from T cells isolated from PBMCs. This clonotype was sampled from a human donor in good health. V gene TRBV6-4 combines with J gene TRBJ1-2; 8 positions agree with TRBD1. CDR3 sequence: CASSEGQGAGYTF. The CDR3 coding sequence is TGTGCCAGCAGTGAAGGGCAGGGGGCTGGCTACACCTTC.